A selection of T cell receptor beta chains follows, all from one sample in a study of blood T cell repertoires in COVID-19. Using immunoSEQ multiplex PCR, the repertoire was profiled, and TCRdb retains in-frame clones only, with some absent. This sample yields 94,000 or so clones, of which about 90% are seen a single time; about 7.6% belongs to the top ten. Specimen: peripheral blood. These receptors came from a woman in her 70s with acute or convalescent COVID-19. Each CDR3 is given with its conserved first and last residue. The D gene is left open where the match is weak. Size values are once, few and many counts, or a class for expanded clones, and some rows have none.

D	V	J	size	DNA	CDR3
NA	TRBV10-3	TRBJ1-5	NA	TGTGCCGCAGGGGCACAAGGGGGCAATCAGCCCCAGCATTTT	CAAGAQGGNQPQHF
TRBD1	TRBV13	TRBJ1-1	NA	TGTGCCAGCAGCCGGGGGACAGATCACCAGAACACTGAAGCTTTCTTT	CASSRGTDHQNTEAFF
TRBD1	TRBV5-6	TRBJ1-6	NA	TGTGCCAGCAGCGCCGGGACAGAGAGCTCCTATAATTCACCCCTCCACTTT	CASSAGTESSYNSPLHF
TRBD1	TRBV19	TRBJ1-1	NA	TGTGCCAGTAGAGACACAGGGGTCACTGAAGCTTTCTTT	CASRDTGVTEAFF
NA	TRBV7-9	TRBJ2-1	NA	TGTGCCAGCAATCCGGGGCGGGGCGGAACCTACAATGAGCAGTTCTTC	CASNPGRGGTYNEQFF
NA	TRBV5-4	TRBJ2-6	NA	TGTGCCAGCAGCTTGTTACTTCCCGGGGCCAACGTCCTGACTTTC	CASSLLLPGANVLTF
TRBD2	TRBV7-3	TRBJ2-3	NA	TGTGCCAGCGGGGAGGGACTACACACAGATACGCAGTATTTT	CASGEGLHTDTQYF
NA	TRBV9	TRBJ2-1	NA	TGTGCCAGCAGCGTAGATATAGGTTCTAGCAGGGGATCCTACAATGAGCAGTTCTTC	CASSVDIGSSRGSYNEQFF
NA	TRBV3-1/TRBV3-2	TRBJ1-4	once	TGTGCCAGCAGCCAAGGAGAACAGGCCGCAACTAATGAAAAACTGTTTTTT	CASSQGEQAATNEKLFF
NA	TRBV6-5	TRBJ2-2	NA	TGTGCCAGCAGTTACTCAATAGCGAACACCGGGGAGCTGTTTTTT	CASSYSIANTGELFF
NA	TRBV6-6	TRBJ1-1	NA	TGTGCCAGCAGCACGGGACACGAGAACACTGAAGCTTTCTTT	CASSTGHENTEAFF
TRBD1	TRBV19	TRBJ1-2	NA	TGTGCCAGTAGTATACCCGGGACAGGGTTTGGCTACACCTTC	CASSIPGTGFGYTF
NA	TRBV5-8	TRBJ1-6	once	TGTGCCAGCAGCTTAAGGCAGGGGAATTCACCCCTCCACTTT	CASSLRQGNSPLHF
NA	TRBV15	TRBJ1-1	few	TGTGCCACCAGCAGAGGTGCGGGAACCCCAAACACTGAAGCTTTCTTT	CATSRGAGTPNTEAFF
TRBD1	TRBV28	TRBJ2-1	NA	TGTGCCAGCAGTTTATTACAGGGGGCGCTTAATGAGCAGTTCTTC	CASSLLQGALNEQFF
NA	TRBV2	TRBJ2-1	NA	TGTGCCAGCAGGGGGCGGAGCTCCTACAATGAGCAGTTCTTC	CASRGRSSYNEQFF
NA	TRBV2	TRBJ1-5	once	TGTGCCAGCAGCCGCTACCGGGACAAGGTTCAGCCCCAGCATTTT	CASSRYRDKVQPQHF